The clone carrying this TCR beta chain appeared a single time. Trimming removed 1 base at V and 0 bases at J, with 10 bases between. CDR1 SGHNT and CDR2 YYREEE come from the germline V gene (reference sequence). The CDR3 is 15 residues long. This specimen comes from a study of blood T cell repertoires in COVID-19. Source study methods: Nucleated cell number was recorded as an estimate derived from reference gene primer amplification. The table came from immunoSEQ multiplex PCR; TCRdb's copy has only in-frame clones and leaves some out. D and trimming were read from the DNA, whereas the V and J calls and clone size are those reported in that table. Here the sample spans 250,000 to 300,000 clones, around 88% being singletons.

Sequenced input: PBMCs or T cells enriched from blood (not recorded which). This chain joins TRBV5-4 and TRBJ1-2; D gene uncertain. The sequence was obtained from a man aged 40-55 years who had recovered from COVID-19. The CDR3 here is CASSLSVTANYGYTF. The DNA for the CDR3 is TGTGCCAGCAGCTTGTCAGTTACAGCTAACTATGGCTACACCTTC.